This TCR beta chain was identified during a study of identifying expanded T cells in peripheral blood. Trimming shortened V by 2 bases and J by 10 bases, and 14 bases separated the two germline ends. The CDR3 totals 13 residues. The V gene's germline CDR1 is MNHNY and CDR2 SVGAGI (reference sequence). Study findings and constraints: Over approximately two and four weeks, about 16 and 20 clones changed, versus 1.2 between replicates. Across healthy donors, higher total template counts meant significantly greater roughly two-week count variance.

During the collection period, no donor immune events like infections were recorded. Produced via immunoSEQ multiplex PCR; TCRdb's table is partial and in-frame only. The data contain more than 70,000 clones, around 88% of them seen just once; the ten biggest clones take up 5.6%. Points on this clone: The antigen remains unidentified.

The chain recombines TRBV6-6 with TRBJ1-1, with D perhaps matching TRBD1 (5 bases). The TCR originated in a person aged 18 to 75 in good health. Material: blood. This CDR3 is CASSYVQGISAFF. The CDR3 nucleotides read TGTGCCAGCAGTTACGTCCAGGGAATATCAGCTTTCTTT.